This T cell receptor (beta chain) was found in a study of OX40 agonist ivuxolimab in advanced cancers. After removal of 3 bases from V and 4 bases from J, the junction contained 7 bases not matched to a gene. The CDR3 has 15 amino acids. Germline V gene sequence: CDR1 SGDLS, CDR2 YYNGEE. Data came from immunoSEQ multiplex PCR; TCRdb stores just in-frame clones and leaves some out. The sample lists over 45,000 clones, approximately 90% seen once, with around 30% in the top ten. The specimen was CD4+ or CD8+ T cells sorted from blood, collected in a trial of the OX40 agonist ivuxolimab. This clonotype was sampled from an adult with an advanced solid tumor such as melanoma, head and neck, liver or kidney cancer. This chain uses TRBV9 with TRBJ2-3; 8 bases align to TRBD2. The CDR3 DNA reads TGTGCCAGCAGCGCCTCGGGAGGGGGGGCAGATACGCAGTATTTT. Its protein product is CASSASGGGADTQYF.